A selection of T cell receptor beta chains follows, all from one sample in a study of identical twins. TCRdb processed the 5' RACE reads anew with MiXCR; each CDR3 protein has one entry. The table includes under 450,000 distinct CDR3 sequences, roughly 18% detected once. Sequenced input: naive T cells sorted from blood. The receptors stem from a man in his fifties or sixties in good health. Each CDR3 is given with its conserved first and last residue. The order of the fields is V gene, J gene, CDR3 protein.

v_call: TRBV6-1; j_call: TRBJ2-2; cdr3_aa: CATSPGTTGELFF
v_call: TRBV3-1; j_call: TRBJ1-1; cdr3_aa: CASSQGIQAFF
v_call: TRBV28; j_call: TRBJ2-2; cdr3_aa: CASRGTGELFF
v_call: TRBV29-1; j_call: TRBJ2-3; cdr3_aa: CSVGPGDTQYF
v_call: TRBV29-1; j_call: TRBJ2-5; cdr3_aa: CSANRGWGKETQYF
v_call: TRBV2; j_call: TRBJ2-2; cdr3_aa: CASAAGDGNTGELFF
v_call: TRBV5-1; j_call: TRBJ2-7; cdr3_aa: CASSLRGGTVSTGEQYF
v_call: TRBV29-1; j_call: TRBJ1-3; cdr3_aa: CSAAFPGTGNTIYF
v_call: TRBV28; j_call: TRBJ1-6; cdr3_aa: CASRGDSNSPLHF
v_call: TRBV5-1; j_call: TRBJ2-7; cdr3_aa: CASSLGTAEGSYEQYF
v_call: TRBV7-6; j_call: TRBJ2-1; cdr3_aa: CASSLGGGTEYNEQFF
v_call: TRBV29-1; j_call: TRBJ2-1; cdr3_aa: CSTRKGRNNEQFF
v_call: TRBV4-2; j_call: TRBJ2-7; cdr3_aa: CASSQVDNYEQYF
v_call: TRBV12-3/TRBV12-4; j_call: TRBJ2-5; cdr3_aa: CASSKRGTSGGFIQETQYF
v_call: TRBV20-1; j_call: TRBJ2-3; cdr3_aa: CSARGGSTDTQYF
v_call: TRBV15; j_call: TRBJ2-3; cdr3_aa: CATSRDRGPDTQYF
v_call: TRBV29-1; j_call: TRBJ2-1; cdr3_aa: CSVESRSSYNEQFF
v_call: TRBV18; j_call: TRBJ2-6; cdr3_aa: CASSPPKSGLGANVLTF